Each of the 21 T cell receptor beta chains below was sequenced from the same sample in a study of cytomegalovirus exposure and HLA in healthy donors (dated 2017 in TCRdb). The library was generated by the immunoSEQ multiplex PCR assay. A mixture of 60 forward primers for TCR Vbeta segments and 13 reverse primers for TCR Jbeta segments was used in the multiplex PCR. TCRdb holds this immuneACCESS table with in-frame rearrangements only. Some clones are missing; in checked studies, unresolved V genes explain under half, and the rest has no known cause. Counted in this sample were around 190,000 clones; less than 85% of them appeared once. The ten largest clones take up under 5% of the sample. Specimen: PBMCs. These receptors were collected from a man aged 25 to 45 in good health and CMV-seropositive.

The chain links TRBV5-1 to TRBJ2-2; TRBD2 agrees at 7 bases. The ends lost 6 bases at V and 5 bases at J; junction bases unmatched: 7. Germline V CDR1 and CDR2: SGHRS, YFSETQ. The CDR3 is made up of 14 amino acids. The CDR3, as DNA: TGCGCCAGCAAGGGACTAACGGATACCGGGGAGCTGTTTTTT. This sequence encodes CASKGLTDTGELFF.

The chain employs TRBV27 and TRBJ1-2; TRBD1 aligns across 7 bases. V shed 6 bases, J shed 2 bases, and the junction held 18 bases outside the gene matches. Germline loops: CDR1 MNHEY, CDR2 SMNVEV (reference sequence). The CDR3 has 18 residues. CDR3 sequence reads: CASRRDSSPIDANYGYTF. CDR3 coding DNA: TGTGCCAGCAGGAGGGACAGCAGCCCAATCGATGCAAACTATGGCTACACCTTC.

This clone turned up a few times. The chain couples TRBV27 to TRBJ2-5; D perhaps matches TRBD2 (6 bases). Germline-derived CDR1 and CDR2 are MNHEY and SMNVEV (reference sequence). Trimming took 2 bases from V and 4 from J, leaving 23 bases between them. This CDR3 region has 18 residues. The CDR3 sequence: CASSLGAETRGTGETQYF. The CDR3 region has the DNA TGTGCCAGCAGTTTAGGGGCGGAGACGCGGGGAACTGGAGAGACCCAGTACTTC.

The chain carries TRBV19 and TRBJ1-2, with TRBD1 matching 7 bases. The CDR3 length is 14 residues. Trimming cost V 8 bases and J 4 bases; bases outside gene matches: 10. In germline, CDR1 is LNHDA, CDR2 SQIVND (reference sequence). The CDR3 nucleotides read TGTGCCAGTTCCACCGGGACAGCTAGCTATGGCTACACCTTC. Its protein product is CASSTGTASYGYTF.

The J gene is TRBJ2-5, the V gene TRBV18; D possibly corresponds to TRBD1 (6 bases). CDR3 length: 13 amino acids. Trimming took 4 bases from V and 5 from J, leaving 11 bases between them. Per the germline V gene, CDR1 is KGHSH and CDR2 is LQKENI. The CDR3 sequence is CASSRRQAETQYF. CDR3 DNA: TGTGCCAGCTCACGACGACAGGCGGAGACCCAGTACTTC.

The rearrangement uses TRBV18 and TRBJ1-1, with 8 nucleotides matching TRBD1. The V and J ends lost 2 bases and 2 bases, in that order; junction bases with no gene match: 10. Germline loops: CDR1 KGHSH, CDR2 LQKENI. This CDR3 region has 17 residues. CDR3 sequence: CASSPMESGGFNTEAFF. The CDR3 DNA is TGTGCCAGCTCACCAATGGAGTCAGGGGGCTTTAACACTGAAGCTTTCTTT.

The chain employs TRBV6-5 and TRBJ2-5; maybe TRBD2 (5 bases). The V end lost 6 bases, the J end lost 1 base, and 12 bases lay between the germline ends. The CDR3 is 14 amino acids. The V gene's germline CDR1 is MNHEY and CDR2 SVGAGI. CDR3 protein: CASRMSGGQETQYF. The CDR3 nucleotides are TGTGCCAGCAGGATGTCCGGAGGCCAAGAGACCCAGTACTTC.

This chain links TRBV4-2 with TRBJ1-2; 8 bases agree with TRBD1. CDR3 length: 16 amino acids. Trimming took 0 bases from V and 4 from J; bases not matched to a gene: 7. Per germline, CDR1 LGHNA and CDR2 YNFKEQ. The CDR3 spells CASSQDRQGATYGYTF. Here the CDR3 DNA reads TGTGCCAGCAGCCAAGATCGCCAGGGGGCGACCTATGGCTACACCTTC.

V is TRBV9 and J is TRBJ1-2; D gene uncertain. Germline CDR1 and CDR2: SGDLS and YYNGEE. There are 15 residues in the CDR3. Trimming cost V 3 bases and J 2 bases, with 14 bases left between them. The CDR3 bases are TGTGCCAGCAGCGCCGCCTCTACGGGGAACTATGGCTACACCTTC. Its translation is CASSAASTGNYGYTF.

The rearrangement links TRBV2 to TRBJ1-6; 12 positions agree with TRBD1. J gave up 8 bases and V 0 bases, and 2 bases lay outside the gene matches. The germline gives CDR1 SNHLY, CDR2 FYNNEI. The length of the CDR3 is 16 residues. The CDR3 loop is CASSEAGTGGDSPLHF. CDR3 in DNA: TGTGCCAGCAGTGAAGCCGGGACAGGGGGCGATTCACCCCTCCACTTT.

V gene TRBV2 combines with J gene TRBJ2-5; D is perhaps TRBD2 (7 bases). Near its end, the DNA agrees better with TRBJ2-7, so the J call may be wrong. This CDR3 spans 15 amino acids. Germline CDR1 reads SNHLY; CDR2 reads FYNNEI. Here the CDR3 DNA reads TGTGCCAGCAGTGAAGCGGGGGGGGGCCCTTACGAGCAGTACTTC. It yields the protein CASSEAGGGPYEQYF.

This clone was observed a few times. The chain carries TRBV11-3 and TRBJ1-1, with 7 nucleotides matching TRBD1. The CDR3 consists of 15 residues. V was clipped by 1 base and J by 5 bases; unmatched bases: 7. Germline CDR1 and CDR2: SGHNT and YENEEA. In DNA, the CDR3 is TGTGCCAGCAGCTTAGGAAGGGGGCTGGATACTGAAGCTTTCTTT. It yields the protein CASSLGRGLDTEAFF. Looking up the rest from reference TRBV11-3 and TRBJ1-1 gives the full variable domain: EAGVVQSPRYKIIEKKQPVAFWCNPISGHNTLYWYLQNLGQGPELLIRYENEEAVDDSQLPKDRFSAERLKGVDSTLKIQPAELGDSAVYLCASSLGRGLDTEAFFGQGTRLTVV.

The chain links TRBV11-2 to TRBJ2-7; 12 positions agree with TRBD1. Germline assignment: CDR1 SGHAT and CDR2 FQNNGV. The CDR3 consists of 14 residues. The V and J ends lost 3 bases and 5 bases, in that order; junction bases with no gene match: 2. The CDR3 reads CASSFGTGGNEQYF. CDR3 in DNA: TGTGCCAGCAGCTTCGGGACAGGGGGCAACGAGCAGTACTTC.

V usage is TRBV5-1 and J usage is TRBJ1-5; 7 positions agree with TRBD1. The V and J ends lost 0 bases and 4 bases, in that order; junction bases with no gene match: 4. Germline V lookup: CDR1 SGHRS, CDR2 YFSETQ. CDR3 length equals 15 residues. The CDR3: CASSLAGGLNQPQHF. For the CDR3, the DNA is TGCGCCAGCAGCTTGGCAGGGGGATTAAATCAGCCCCAGCATTTT.

The V call is TRBV6-1, the J call TRBJ2-7; 9 bases line up with TRBD1. The germline CDR1 and CDR2 sequences are MNHNS and SASEGT. J gave up 3 bases and V 6 bases, and 3 bases lay outside the gene matches. The CDR3 runs to 13 residues. The CDR3 reads CASRDRGNYEQYF. The CDR3 coding sequence is TGTGCCAGCAGAGACAGGGGGAACTACGAGCAGTACTTC.

V gene TRBV5-1 combines with J gene TRBJ2-7; 7 bases line up with TRBD1. V lost 4 bases and J lost 3; bases outside the gene matches: 4. Germline loops: CDR1 SGHRS, CDR2 YFSETQ. This CDR3 contains 13 residues. CDR3 coding DNA: TGCGCCAGCAGCGCCGGACAGGACTACGAGCAGTACTTC. As protein: CASSAGQDYEQYF.

The V call is TRBV10-3, the J call TRBJ2-5; TRBD1 matches 8 bases. The J call could be wrong; TRBJ2-7 is a better fit for the DNA end. The CDR3 is 12 amino acids. Germline assignment: CDR1 ENHRY and CDR2 SYGVKD. In DNA form, the CDR3 reads TGTGCCATCAGGAACAGGGGGGTCGAGCAGTACTTC. Translated: CAIRNRGVEQYF.

The chain joins TRBV25-1 to TRBJ1-2; D is undetermined. Trimming removed 5 bases from V and 10 bases from J, with 11 bases in between. This CDR3 region has 11 residues. Germline V gives CDR1 MGHDK, CDR2 SYGVNS. Here the CDR3 reads CASSLGGFYTF. CDR3 coding DNA: TGTGCCAGCAGTTTGGGCGGGTTCTACACCTTC.

CDR3 nucleotides: TGTGCCAGCAGAGACAGGATCTCTGGAAACACCATATATTTT. This encodes CASRDRISGNTIYF. The rearrangement links TRBV2 to TRBJ1-3; D is possibly TRBD1 (6 bases). V lost 6 bases and J 0 bases, leaving 9 bases between the germline ends. The CDR3 extends over 14 amino acids. Germline CDR1 SNHLY, CDR2 FYNNEI.

J is TRBJ2-5 and V is TRBV15; 11 positions agree with TRBD2. J was trimmed by 4 bases and V by 3 bases; bases with no gene match: 10. Germline V gene sequence: CDR1 LNHNV, CDR2 YYDKDF (reference sequence). This CDR3 region has 17 residues. Here the CDR3 reads CATSSGTSGALRETQYF. In DNA, the CDR3 is TGTGCCACCAGCAGCGGGACTAGCGGAGCCCTCAGAGAGACCCAGTACTTC.

The chain couples TRBV5-1 to TRBJ2-7; D perhaps matches TRBD1 (6 bases). The ends were cut back, 3 bases at V and 5 bases at J, with 9 bases in the middle. Germline CDR1 is SGHRS and CDR2 is YFSETQ. This CDR3 has 12 residues. The CDR3 loop is CASSSQGNEQYF. The CDR3 nucleotides read TGCGCCAGCAGCTCCCAGGGGAACGAGCAGTACTTC. Based on the CDR3 plus reference TRBV5-1 and TRBJ2-7, the full variable domain is KAGVTQTPRYLIKTRGQQVTLSCSPISGHRSVSWYQQTPGQGLQFLFEYFSETQRNKGNFPGRFSGRQFSNSRSEMNVSTLELGDSALYLCASSSQGNEQYFGPGTRLTVT.